This T cell receptor (beta chain) was profiled in a study of T cell responses to AZD1222 COVID-19 vaccine. About the study: Timing groups of about 4 and about 12 weeks for second doses were pooled.

J lost 10 bases, V lost 3 bases, and 8 bases had no gene match. From germline, CDR1 is KGHDR and CDR2 SFDVKD. There are 16 residues in the CDR3. Details on this clone: The antigen remains unidentified.

Method: immunoSEQ multiplex PCR; TCRdb's copy keeps in-frame clones and lacks some. The table records approximately 180,000 clones, 80% to 90% of them present only once. Whole-study findings and limits: The study reported that nearly half of spike-specific TCRs target unmutated variant regions. Seropositive at baseline were only a handful of AZD1222 recipients.

The rearrangement uses TRBV24-1 and TRBJ2-2; 12 nucleotides agree with TRBD2. The sequence was collected from an adult in good health. Material: peripheral blood, obtained on day 0 of AZD1222 vaccination. CDR3 sequence: CATSDRGLAGSEELFF. As DNA, the CDR3 is TGTGCCACCAGTGATCGAGGACTAGCGGGGAGTGAGGAGCTGTTTTTT.